Shown below are 17 T cell receptor beta chains from a single sample sequenced in a study of T cell changes during pregnancy in multiple sclerosis (dated by TCRdb to about 2019). Library method: the immunoSEQ multiplex PCR assay. TCRdb carries this immuneACCESS record with in-frame sequences only. Its versions omit some clonotypes, under half of them owing to an unresolved V gene in the studies checked, with the rest unexplained. Across this sample there are 100,000 or so clones, with approximately 93% seen only once. The ten largest make up 0.99% of the sample. The specimen was peripheral blood, collected after pregnancy. The receptors originated from a female donor with multiple sclerosis, enrolled in a pregnancy study.

This chain links TRBV28 with TRBJ2-7; TRBD2 aligns across 7 bases. The V segment lost 7 bases and the J segment 2 bases; nucleotides outside the gene matches: 5. Germline V gene lookup returns CDR1 MDHEN and CDR2 SYDVKM. The CDR3 totals 13 residues. CDR3 DNA: TGTGCCAGCATGGGAGGGTGGACCTACGAGCAGTACTTC. It specifies CASMGGWTYEQYF.

The chain joins TRBV2 to TRBJ2-1, with 7 nucleotides matching TRBD1. Germline-derived CDR1 and CDR2 are SNHLY and FYNNEI. V was clipped by 4 bases and J by 16 bases; unmatched bases: 10. The CDR3 loop spans 12 amino acids. The CDR3 DNA is TGTGCCAGCAGTGGACAGGGACGTGAGCTTTTCTTC. This translates into CASSGQGRELFF.

The chain uses TRBV18 and TRBJ1-4; D unresolved. Deletions cut 1 base from V and 4 bases from J, with 10 bases between. Germline V gene data show CDR1 as KGHSH and CDR2 as LQKENI. The CDR3 is 15 amino acids. Here the CDR3 reads CASSPRRAYNEKLFF. The DNA of the CDR3 is TGTGCCAGCTCACCACGCCGAGCCTATAATGAAAAACTGTTTTTT.

The chain is built from TRBV7-6 and TRBJ2-1, with 7 positions matching TRBD2. Germline CDR1 SGHVS, CDR2 FNYEAQ. The V segment lost 5 bases and the J segment 6 bases; nucleotides outside the gene matches: 16. The CDR3 consists of 17 residues. The DNA of the CDR3 is TGTGCCAGCAGCAAAGGCGTACGGGGGAGGGCCCCCAATGAGCAGTTCTTC. Residues: CASSKGVRGRAPNEQFF.

Here the CDR3 DNA reads TGTGCCAGCAGCCCTAGCGGGTGGGCTGGGAACATTCAGTACTTC. Amino acids: CASSPSGWAGNIQYF. The V call is TRBV28, the J call TRBJ2-4; 8 bases fit TRBD2. Losses at the gene ends were 6 bases for V and 7 bases for J; bases not matched to a gene: 11. This CDR3 contains 15 residues. Germline-derived CDR1 and CDR2 are MDHEN and SYDVKM.

The chain joins TRBV4-1 to TRBJ2-5; 7 bases agree with TRBD1. The ends lost 1 base at V and 4 bases at J; junction bases unmatched: 3. The CDR3 loop spans 14 amino acids. Germline V gene data show CDR1 as MGHRA and CDR2 as YSYEKL. For the CDR3, the DNA is TGCGCCAGCAGCCAAGGGGGACAGCGAGAGACCCAGTACTTC. Protein sequence: CASSQGGQRETQYF.

This chain joins TRBV7-8 and TRBJ2-1; 10 bases align to TRBD2. This CDR3 contains 13 residues. J gave up 12 bases and V 6 bases, and 8 bases lay outside the gene matches. The germline V gene has CDR1 SGHVS and CDR2 FQNEAQ. The CDR3 spells CASSQAGGGVQFF. CDR3 DNA sequence: TGTGCCAGCAGTCAAGCGGGAGGGGGGGTGCAGTTCTTC.

The genes are TRBV18 and TRBJ1-3, with 7 bases lining up with TRBD1. Trimming at V came to 2 bases and at J to 0 bases, leaving 10 bases not matched to a gene. This CDR3 contains 18 residues. Per the germline V gene, CDR1 is KGHSH and CDR2 is LQKENI. The CDR3 sequence is CASSPKGDRTYSGNTIYF. CDR3 nucleotide sequence: TGTGCCAGCTCACCAAAGGGGGACAGAACCTACTCTGGAAACACCATATATTTT. Supplemented by reference TRBV18 and TRBJ1-3, the full variable domain reads NAGVMQNPRHLVRRRGQEARLRCSPMKGHSHVYWYRQLPEEGLKFMVYLQKENIIDESGMPKERFSAEFPKEGPSILRIQQVVRGDSAAYFCASSPKGDRTYSGNTIYFGEGSWLTVV.

The V gene is TRBV5-1, the J gene TRBJ1-1; D ambiguous. The CDR3 consists of 13 residues. V was trimmed by 5 bases and J by 5 bases, leaving 13 bases between them. Germline-derived CDR1 and CDR2 are SGHRS and YFSETQ. The CDR3 here is CASRPRGRTEAFF. The CDR3 DNA sequence: TGCGCCAGCAGGCCCCGTGGGCGAACTGAAGCTTTCTTT.

The rearrangement joins TRBV29-1 to TRBJ1-1; maybe TRBD1 (6 bases). Germline V lookup: CDR1 SQVTM, CDR2 ANQGSEA. This CDR3 comprises 14 residues. With 6 bases removed from V and 4 bases from J, the gap between germline ends came to 18 bases. The CDR3 nucleotides are TGCAGCGTCTACAGGGTAAGCCGGGTCACTGAAGCTTTCTTT. This gives the protein CSVYRVSRVTEAFF. Looking up the rest from reference TRBV29-1 and TRBJ1-1 gives the full variable domain: SAVISQKPSRDICQRGTSLTIQCQVDSQVTMMFWYRQQPGQSLTLIATANQGSEATYESGFVIDKFPISRPNLTFSTLTVSNMSPEDSSIYLCSVYRVSRVTEAFFGQGTRLTVV.

The chain joins TRBV7-6 to TRBJ2-7; TRBD2 matches 7 bases. The CDR3 totals 13 residues. From germline, CDR1 is SGHVS and CDR2 FNYEAQ. The trim removed 5 bases at V and 2 bases at J, leaving 3 bases unmatched. The CDR3 region has the DNA TGTGCCAGCAGCCGGACTAGAGCCTACGAGCAGTACTTC. This codes for CASSRTRAYEQYF.

The chain carries TRBV7-2 and TRBJ1-2; 7 bases match TRBD1. This CDR3 is 17 amino acids long. The germline V gene has CDR1 SGHTA and CDR2 FQGNSA. Losses at the gene ends were 0 bases for V and 7 bases for J; bases not matched to a gene: 14. CDR3 nucleotides: TGTGCCAGCAGCTTAGCCTCCTCTCTGACAGGGCACAGTGGCTACACCTTC. Its translation: CASSLASSLTGHSGYTF.

This sequence joins TRBV27 and TRBJ1-5; 8 bases are shared with TRBD1. The CDR3 has 14 residues. The germline V gene has CDR1 MNHEY and CDR2 SMNVEV (reference sequence). Trimming at V came to 5 bases and at J to 5 bases, leaving 5 bases not matched to a gene. The CDR3 nucleotides are TGTGCCAGCAGTCCGGGACAGGCCTATCAGCCCCAGCATTTT. This encodes CASSPGQAYQPQHF.

The chain uses TRBV28 and TRBJ1-5; the D gene is possibly TRBD1 (6 bases). The V gene's germline CDR1 is MDHEN and CDR2 SYDVKM. Trimming removed 4 bases from V and 2 bases from J, with 12 bases in between. The CDR3 totals 15 residues. The DNA for the CDR3 is TGTGCCAGCAGTTCGAGTGCAGGGGGCAATCAGCCCCAGCATTTT. Protein sequence: CASSSSAGGNQPQHF.

The chain carries TRBV2 and TRBJ2-7; D unresolved. V was clipped by 6 bases and J by 2 bases, with 11 bases between them. The germline gives CDR1 SNHLY, CDR2 FYNNEI. The CDR3 contains 13 residues. CDR3 residues: CASRPTSTYEQYF. CDR3 bases: TGTGCCAGCAGACCAACAAGTACCTACGAGCAGTACTTC.

The V call is TRBV4-1, the J call TRBJ2-7, with D possibly TRBD1 on 6 matching bases. There are 15 residues in the CDR3. Trimming removed 1 base at V and 4 bases at J, with 14 bases between. Germline V gene lookup returns CDR1 MGHRA and CDR2 YSYEKL. DNA of the CDR3: TGCGCCAGCAGCCAAGTTTCGCAGGGGTTGTACGAGCAGTACTTC. Translation gives CASSQVSQGLYEQYF.

This clone has a single count. The J gene is TRBJ2-2, the V gene TRBV5-1; 12 bases match TRBD2. Germline V lookup: CDR1 SGHRS, CDR2 YFSETQ. The length of the CDR3 is 15 residues. V dropped 6 bases and J dropped 4; count of bases not matched to a gene: 4. Here the CDR3 DNA reads TGCGCCAGCACCGGACTAGCGGGAAGCACCGGGGAGCTGTTTTTT. This sequence encodes CASTGLAGSTGELFF.